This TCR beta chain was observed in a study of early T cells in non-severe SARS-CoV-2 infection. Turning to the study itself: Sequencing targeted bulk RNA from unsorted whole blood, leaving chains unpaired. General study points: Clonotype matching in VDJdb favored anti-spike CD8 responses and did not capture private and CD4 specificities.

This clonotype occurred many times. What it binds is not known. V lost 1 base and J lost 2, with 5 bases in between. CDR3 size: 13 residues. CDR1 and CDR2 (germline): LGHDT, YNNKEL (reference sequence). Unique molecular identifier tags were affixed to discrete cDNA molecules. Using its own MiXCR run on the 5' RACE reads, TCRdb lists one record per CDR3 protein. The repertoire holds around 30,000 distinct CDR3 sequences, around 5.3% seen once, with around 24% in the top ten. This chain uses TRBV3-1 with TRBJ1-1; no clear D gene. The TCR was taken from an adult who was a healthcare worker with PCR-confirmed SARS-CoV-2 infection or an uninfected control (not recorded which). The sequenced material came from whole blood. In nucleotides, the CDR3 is TGTGCCAGCAGCCAAGGAGACAACACTGAAGCTTTCTTT. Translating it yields CASSQGDNTEAFF.